The 10 T cell receptor beta chains below all came from one sample that was sequenced in a study of blood T cell repertoires in COVID-19. TCRdb's copy holds only in-frame clones and misses some; the assay was immunoSEQ multiplex PCR. The table lists around 18,000 clones, 80% of them singletons. Sequencing used peripheral blood. The origin of the receptors is a man older than 75 with acute or convalescent COVID-19.

The chain recombines TRBV30 with TRBJ1-2, with TRBD1 matching over 7 bases. This CDR3 has 14 amino acids. The germline CDR1 and CDR2 sequences are GTSNPN and SVGIG (reference sequence). V was clipped by 2 bases and J by 7 bases; unmatched bases: 10. CDR3: CAWSRRDSNGGYTF. CDR3 DNA: TGTGCCTGGAGTCGCCGGGACAGTAATGGTGGCTACACCTTC.

A word on this clone: This specimen includes other DNA sequences encoding the same CDR3. In nucleotides, the CDR3 is TGTGCCAGCAGCGTAGGAGGGTCCGACACTGAAGCTTTCTTT. It specifies CASSVGGSDTEAFF. The chain combines TRBV9 with TRBJ1-1; no definite D call. The CDR3 totals 14 residues. Germline V gene sequence: CDR1 SGDLS, CDR2 YYNGEE. The V end was cut by 0 bases, the J end by 3 bases, with 9 bases between.

The rearrangement joins TRBV10-3 to TRBJ2-5, with a tentative D call TRBD1 (5 bases). The germline V and J ends were trimmed by 1 base and 2 bases, with 8 bases remaining between them. The CDR3 covers 14 residues. Germline lookup yields CDR1 ENHRY and CDR2 SYGVKD. The CDR3 here is CAISEWGTQETQYF. CDR3 nucleotides: TGTGCCATCAGTGAGTGGGGCACTCAAGAGACCCAGTACTTC.

The chain's CDR3 is CASSRLTGGVPEAFF. The CDR3 DNA follows: TGTGCCAGCAGCCGGTTGACAGGGGGCGTTCCTGAAGCTTTCTTT. The chain combines TRBV14 with TRBJ1-1; 10 bases are shared with TRBD1. This CDR3 has 15 residues. CDR1 is SGHDN, CDR2 FVKESK, per germline. With V trimmed by 4 bases and J by 6 bases, 8 bases remained unmatched.

This clone was seen only once. The chain links TRBV6-2 or TRBV6-3 to TRBJ2-7, with a tentative D call TRBD2 (5 bases). The germline CDR1 and CDR2 sequences are MNHEY and SVGEGT. The CDR3 totals 14 residues. Trimming stripped 5 bases from V and 0 bases from J, with 11 bases between. The CDR3 DNA is TGTGCCAGCAGTCCCCGGGATCCCTCCTACGAGCAGTACTTC. It translates to CASSPRDPSYEQYF.

The CDR3 region has the DNA TGCGCCAGCAGCCAAGGAGGGGAGGGTAGCGGGGGGTATCGCAATGAGCAGTTCTTC. It yields the protein CASSQGGEGSGGYRNEQFF. The chain recombines TRBV4-1 with TRBJ2-1; 10 bases fit TRBD2. This CDR3 is built from 19 residues. The germline gives CDR1 MGHRA, CDR2 YSYEKL. V dropped 1 base and J dropped 6; count of bases not matched to a gene: 15.

This clone came up once. The chain recombines TRBV5-1 with TRBJ1-5; TRBD1 might be the D (6 bases). This CDR3 is 17 amino acids long. V was shortened by 1 base and J by 5 bases, with 19 bases between the two germline ends. CDR1 SGHRS and CDR2 YFSETQ come from the germline V gene. The CDR3 protein is CASSLLPTGIGDQPQHF. CDR3 DNA sequence: TGCGCCAGCAGCTTGCTTCCAACAGGGATAGGGGATCAGCCCCAGCATTTT.

This clone appeared a single time. The chain combines TRBV7-2 with TRBJ1-4; maybe TRBD1 (6 bases). CDR3 length: 16 residues. The V and J ends lost 6 bases and 10 bases respectively, with 24 bases between them. Germline values: CDR1 SGHTA, CDR2 FQGNSA. This CDR3 reads CASSSAMGGGRVKLFF. The CDR3 DNA is TGTGCCAGCAGTTCGGCGATGGGCGGGGGGCGCGTAAAACTGTTTTTT. The complete variable domain, with remaining parts taken from reference TRBV7-2 and TRBJ1-4, reads GAGVSQSPSNKVTEKGKDVELRCDPISGHTALYWYRQSLGQGLEFLIYFQGNSAPDKSGLPSDRFSAERTGGSVSTLTIQRTQQEDSAVYLCASSSAMGGGRVKLFFGSGTQLSVL.

The chain carries TRBV29-1 and TRBJ1-2, with a possible D match to TRBD1 (5 bases). The V gene's germline CDR1 is SQVTM and CDR2 ANQGSEA. Deletions cut 3 bases from V and 8 bases from J, with 13 bases between. The CDR3 spans 12 residues. CDR3 loop: CSVDWTWGGYTF. For the CDR3, the DNA is TGCAGCGTTGATTGGACATGGGGAGGCTACACCTTC. The entire variable domain, with the rest obtained from reference TRBV29-1 and TRBJ1-2, is as follows: SAVISQKPSRDICQRGTSLTIQCQVDSQVTMMFWYRQQPGQSLTLIATANQGSEATYESGFVIDKFPISRPNLTFSTLTVSNMSPEDSSIYLCSVDWTWGGYTFGSGTRLTVV.

The rearrangement joins TRBV11-2 to TRBJ2-3; maybe TRBD1 (5 bases). Trimming shortened V by 0 bases and J by 3 bases, and 10 bases separated the two germline ends. The CDR3 contains 15 residues. CDR1 is SGHAT and CDR2 is FQNNGV in the germline V gene. The CDR3 spells CASSLDRAGTDTQYF. The CDR3 nucleotides read TGTGCCAGCAGCTTAGACCGGGCAGGGACAGATACGCAGTATTTT.